The 14 T cell receptor beta chains below come from one sample, sequenced in a study of cytotoxic CD8 clonotypes in ibrutinib-treated CLL. TCRdb's copy holds only in-frame clones and misses some; the assay was immunoSEQ multiplex PCR. This sample has roughly 100,000 clones, with around four fifths found just once. The sample consisted of PBMCs, taken after 12 months of ibrutinib treatment. These receptors were taken from a human donor with chronic lymphocytic leukemia.

V usage is TRBV30 and J usage is TRBJ2-1; 7 bases map to TRBD1. This CDR3 has 13 residues. V shed 1 base, J shed 6 bases, and the junction held 3 bases outside the gene matches. Germline CDR1 GTSNPN, CDR2 SVGIG (reference sequence). The CDR3 loop reads CAWSAYRGNEQFF. The CDR3 region has the DNA TGTGCCTGGAGTGCCTACAGGGGCAATGAGCAGTTCTTC.

Notes on this clone: Other DNA sequences in this sample translate to the same CDR3. The chain couples TRBV2 to TRBJ2-3; D not resolved. V was clipped by 2 bases and J by 6 bases, with 6 bases between them. Germline lookup yields CDR1 SNHLY and CDR2 FYNNEI. CDR3 length: 12 residues. The CDR3 DNA sequence: TGTGCCAGCAGTGAACTCAGTGATACGCAGTATTTT. It is translated as CASSELSDTQYF.

The chain has TRBV7-9 and TRBJ2-3; D call uncertain. In germline, CDR1 is SEHNR, CDR2 FQNEAQ (reference sequence). Trimming stripped 1 base from V and 5 bases from J, with 7 bases between. The CDR3 runs to 13 residues. The CDR3: CASSLDLRDTQYF. The CDR3 region has the DNA TGTGCCAGCAGCTTAGACCTTAGAGATACGCAGTATTTT.

V gene TRBV7-2 combines with J gene TRBJ2-3; D is possibly TRBD1 or TRBD2 (5 bases each). CDR3 length: 15 residues. Germline V CDR1 and CDR2: SGHTA, FQGNSA. With 8 bases removed from V and 2 bases from J, the gap between germline ends came to 17 bases. CDR3 in DNA: TGTGCCAGCTCAACCGGGGCCTCCAACACAGATACGCAGTATTTT. This encodes CASSTGASNTDTQYF. The full variable domain, its missing parts supplied by reference TRBV7-2 and TRBJ2-3, is GAGVSQSPSNKVTEKGKDVELRCDPISGHTALYWYRQSLGQGLEFLIYFQGNSAPDKSGLPSDRFSAERTGGSVSTLTIQRTQQEDSAVYLCASSTGASNTDTQYFGPGTRLTVL.

This clone was detected once. This chain connects TRBV4-2 to TRBJ2-5; D possibly corresponds to TRBD1 (6 bases). V was pared by 1 base and J by 2 bases, with 8 bases between. Per germline, CDR1 LGHNA and CDR2 YNFKEQ. CDR3 length: 14 amino acids. In DNA, the CDR3 is TGTGCCAGCAGCCAAGTTGGACAGCAAGAGACCCAGTACTTC. Translated: CASSQVGQQETQYF.

The chain recombines TRBV7-9 with TRBJ1-2; D is possibly TRBD1 (5 bases). The CDR3 is made up of 14 amino acids. Per germline, CDR1 SEHNR and CDR2 FQNEAQ (reference sequence). Trimming shortened V by 2 bases and J by 8 bases, and 15 bases separated the two germline ends. The CDR3 protein is CASSLSGTVWGYTF. In DNA, the CDR3 is TGTGCCAGCAGCTTATCCGGGACGGTTTGGGGCTACACCTTC. Full variable domain (remainder filled in from reference TRBV7-9 and TRBJ1-2): DTGVSQNPRHKITKRGQNVTFRCDPISEHNRLYWYRQTLGQGPEFLTYFQNEAQLEKSRLLSDRFSAERPKGSFSTLEIQRTEQGDSAMYLCASSLSGTVWGYTFGSGTRLTVV.

This clone has a single count. The chain couples TRBV7-3 to TRBJ2-7; TRBD1 matches at 11 bases. Unmatched junction bases numbered 0, after V lost 3 bases and J lost 2 bases. Germline values: CDR1 SGHTA, CDR2 FQGTGA. CDR3 length: 14 residues. The CDR3 DNA reads as TGTGCCAGCAGCTTGGGACAGGGGGCCTACGAGCAGTACTTC. This sequence encodes CASSLGQGAYEQYF.

The chain combines TRBV11-2 with TRBJ2-5; possible D gene TRBD2, 5 bases. The CDR3 extends over 15 amino acids. Germline lookup yields CDR1 SGHAT and CDR2 FQNNGV. The V end was cut by 1 base, the J end by 5 bases, with 14 bases between. CDR3 DNA sequence: TGTGCCAGCAGCTTAGCGAAAATCCGGGATGAGACCCAGTACTTC. Translating it yields CASSLAKIRDETQYF.

This rearrangement joins TRBV18 to TRBJ2-7; 11 nucleotides align to TRBD1. Per the germline V gene, CDR1 is KGHSH and CDR2 is LQKENI. The junction had 7 bases not matched to a gene; V was cut back by 4 bases and J by 2 bases. The CDR3 length is 16 residues. The CDR3 bases are TGTGCCAGCTCACTGAAAGAGGGACAGGGGGCCTACGAGCAGTACTTC. Encoded protein: CASSLKEGQGAYEQYF.

In DNA form, the CDR3 reads TGTGCCAGCAGGACCAGCGGGGGGGCATCCTACAATGAGCAGTTCTTC. Amino acid sequence: CASRTSGGASYNEQFF. The chain carries TRBV7-8 and TRBJ2-1, with 10 bases matching TRBD2. Losses at the gene ends were 6 bases for V and 1 base for J; bases not matched to a gene: 6. Looked up from germline, CDR1 is SGHVS and CDR2 is FQNEAQ. This CDR3 spans 16 amino acids. Looking up the rest from reference TRBV7-8 and TRBJ2-1 gives the full variable domain: GAGVSQSPRYKVAKRGQDVALRCDPISGHVSLFWYQQALGQGPEFLTYFQNEAQLDKSGLPSDRFFAERPEGSVSTLKIQRTQQEDSAVYLCASRTSGGASYNEQFFGPGTRLTVL.

V is TRBV5-1 and J is TRBJ2-7, with 7 bases identical to TRBD2. CDR1 SGHRS and CDR2 YFSETQ come from the germline V gene. CDR3 length equals 15 residues. With V trimmed by 4 bases and J by 4 bases, 11 bases remained unmatched. In nucleotides, the CDR3 is TGCGCCAGCAGCCCCCACCAGCTGGGGGGGTACGAGCAGTACTTC. It codes for CASSPHQLGGYEQYF.

The chain has TRBV9 and TRBJ2-1, with 9 bases that match TRBD2. The CDR3 is made up of 19 amino acids. V shed 0 bases and J 2 bases; nucleotides not matched to a gene: 12. CDR1 SGDLS and CDR2 YYNGEE come from the germline V gene. The CDR3 reads CASSVVSGGQRSAYNEQFF. The CDR3 coding sequence is TGTGCCAGCAGCGTAGTTAGCGGGGGTCAAAGATCCGCCTACAATGAGCAGTTCTTC.

V is TRBV6-1 and J is TRBJ1-6, with D unclear. With 2 bases removed from V and 11 bases from J, the gap between germline ends came to 16 bases. The CDR3 covers 15 residues. Germline CDR1 reads MNHNS; CDR2 reads SASEGT. The CDR3 is CASSESVRSVPPLHF. CDR3 nucleotide sequence: TGTGCCAGCAGTGAATCGGTCAGGTCTGTGCCACCCCTCCACTTT.

The table lists this clone with a count of one. This chain connects TRBV9 to TRBJ2-6; D not resolved. The V gene lost 3 bases and the J gene lost 2 bases, with 6 bases spanning the gap. Per germline, CDR1 SGDLS and CDR2 YYNGEE. There are 14 residues in the CDR3. CDR3 amino acids: CASSGDTGANVLTF. The CDR3 region has the DNA TGTGCCAGCAGCGGGGATACTGGGGCCAACGTCCTGACTTTC. Variable domain in full (rest from reference TRBV9 and TRBJ2-6): DSGVTQTPKHLITATGQRVTLRCSPRSGDLSVYWYQQSLDQGLQFLIQYYNGEERAKGNILERFSAQQFPDLHSELNLSSLELGDSALYFCASSGDTGANVLTFGAGSRLTVL.